This T cell receptor beta chain was recorded in a study of T cell changes during pregnancy in multiple sclerosis. This clone was seen once. Sequenced by immunoSEQ multiplex PCR; TCRdb stores in-frame clones only, minus some. This table has about 40,000 clones, about 94% appearing once. V lost 5 bases to trimming and J lost 6 bases; unmatched junction nucleotides: 12. In germline, CDR1 is MNHEY, CDR2 SMNVEV (reference sequence). This CDR3 is 18 amino acids long. The specimen was peripheral blood, collected in the third trimester of pregnancy. The rearrangement joins TRBV27 to TRBJ2-4; the match to TRBD2 covers 14 bases. The sequence came from a female donor with multiple sclerosis, enrolled in a pregnancy study. CDR3 amino acids: CASSPWGTSGSRGNIQYF. CDR3 DNA sequence: TGTGCCAGCAGTCCTTGGGGGACTAGCGGGAGCCGAGGAAACATTCAGTACTTC.